Presented here are 8 T cell receptor beta chains from one specimen sequenced in a study of neurological immune-mediated disorders. TCRdb re-derived calls from the 5' RACE reads in MiXCR, one entry per CDR3 protein. The table lists 65,000 to 70,000 distinct CDR3 sequences, 4.1% of them singletons, with just over 2.5% in the top ten. The sequenced sample consisted of PBMCs. Receptors originate from a man aged 45-65 years with multiple sclerosis.

The sample holds many counts of this clonotype. V and J are TRBV3-1 and TRBJ1-1; D uncertain. Germline V CDR1 and CDR2: LGHDT, YNNKEL (reference sequence). CDR3 length: 14 residues. V was pared by 0 bases and J by 4 bases, with 9 bases between. The DNA for the CDR3 is TGTGCCAGCAGCCAAGATGGATGGTTCACTGAAGCTTTCTTT. Translating it yields CASSQDGWFTEAFF. The variable domain in full, completed from reference TRBV3-1 and TRBJ1-1, reads DTAVSQTPKYLVTQMGNDKSIKCEQNLGHDTMYWYKQDSKKFLKIMFSYNNKELIINETVPNRFSPKSPDKAHLNLHINSLELGDSAVYFCASSQDGWFTEAFFGQGTRLTVV.

This clonotype was counted many times. The V gene is TRBV4-1, the J gene TRBJ1-4, with a weak D call TRBD1 (5 bases). The CDR3 extends over 15 amino acids. Germline lookup yields CDR1 MGHRA and CDR2 YSYEKL. Trimming shortened V by 6 bases and J by 4 bases, and 15 bases separated the two germline ends. The CDR3 sequence is CASRRWGGGNEKLFF. The CDR3 DNA reads TGCGCCAGCAGACGATGGGGGGGTGGTAATGAAAAACTGTTTTTT.

This clonotype appeared many times. The rearrangement uses TRBV2 and TRBJ2-1; no definite D call. Trimming left V 1 base short and J 0 bases short, with 7 bases between. The CDR3 consists of 15 residues. From germline, CDR1 is SNHLY and CDR2 FYNNEI. The CDR3: CASSEDMVSYNEQFF. In DNA form, the CDR3 reads TGTGCCAGCAGTGAAGATATGGTCTCCTACAATGAGCAGTTCTTC.

This chain links TRBV11-2 with TRBJ2-7, with D unresolved. The V end lost 4 bases, the J end lost 10 bases, and 17 bases lay between the germline ends. The CDR3 spans 13 residues. Germline CDR1 reads SGHAT; CDR2 reads FQNNGV. CDR3 DNA sequence: TGTGCCAGCAGCTCCCGAAACCAGCCTCCCCAGTACGTC. Its protein is CASSSRNQPPQYV.

This clonotype has a count of ten or more. This chain joins TRBV6-1 and TRBJ1-2; 7 nucleotides agree with TRBD1. This CDR3 contains 12 residues. The J segment lost 5 bases and the V segment lost 5 bases, leaving 2 bases of the junction unmatched. Germline V gene data show CDR1 as MNHNS and CDR2 as SASEGT. CDR3 DNA sequence: TGTGCCAGCAGTCTGACAGGGTATGGCTACACCTTC. Translation: CASSLTGYGYTF.

In this sample, this clonotype turned up a few times. The V and J genes are TRBV18 and TRBJ2-5; D remains unclear. V was cut by 1 base and J by 5 bases, with 8 bases left in between. Germline CDR1 and CDR2: KGHSH and LQKENI. The CDR3 totals 13 residues. CDR3 sequence reads: CASSPQSAETQYF. The CDR3 nucleotides read TGTGCCAGCTCACCACAATCTGCGGAGACCCAGTACTTC.

This clonotype was counted many times. V usage is TRBV7-2 and J usage is TRBJ2-2, with 12 positions matching TRBD2. Trimming took 4 bases from V and 9 from J; bases not matched to a gene: 6. The CDR3 contains 15 residues. Germline lookup yields CDR1 SGHTA and CDR2 FQGNSA. The CDR3 DNA follows: TGTGCCAGCAGCTCGGCACTAGCGGGGGGCCGGGAGCTGTTTTTT. Its protein product is CASSSALAGGRELFF.

This clonotype was observed a handful of times. This chain joins TRBV5-1 and TRBJ2-2, with a possible D match to TRBD1 (6 bases). Germline lookup yields CDR1 SGHRS and CDR2 YFSETQ. Trimming removed 5 bases from V and 5 bases from J, with 16 bases in between. This CDR3 region has 15 residues. CDR3 sequence (DNA): TGCGCCAGCAGTCCTCTACAGGGACGGACCGGGGAGCTGTTTTTT. Amino acids: CASSPLQGRTGELFF.